The T cell receptor beta chain described here comes from a study of blood T cell repertoires in COVID-19. Study background: PBMCs, B-cell-depleted T cells, or T cells were the source of the cDNA or gDNA that made up the material.

Original handling: Estimation of nucleated cell counts relied on the amplification of reference gene primers. TCRdb's table, derived via immunoSEQ multiplex PCR, lists solely in-frame clones and lacks some. V and J calls and clone size are given by that table; D and trimming were obtained from the DNA. The sample lists some 260,000 clones; about 90% were seen once. The age range of participants was 18 to 89 years, with residence in some 25 US areas. The study assigned cohorts using participant-reported clinical history. The sequence was obtained from a woman in her twenties or thirties with acute COVID-19. Sequencing used PBMCs or T cells enriched from blood (not recorded which).

The CDR3 sequence is CASSSRDRGYNEQFF. CDR3 coding DNA: TGTGCCAGCAGCAGCCGAGACAGGGGCTACAATGAGCAGTTCTTC. V and J are TRBV13 and TRBJ2-1, with 8 bases fitting TRBD1. CDR1 and CDR2 (germline): PRHDT, FYEKMQ (reference sequence). This CDR3 has 15 residues. With V trimmed by 5 bases and J by 3 bases, 6 bases remained unmatched.